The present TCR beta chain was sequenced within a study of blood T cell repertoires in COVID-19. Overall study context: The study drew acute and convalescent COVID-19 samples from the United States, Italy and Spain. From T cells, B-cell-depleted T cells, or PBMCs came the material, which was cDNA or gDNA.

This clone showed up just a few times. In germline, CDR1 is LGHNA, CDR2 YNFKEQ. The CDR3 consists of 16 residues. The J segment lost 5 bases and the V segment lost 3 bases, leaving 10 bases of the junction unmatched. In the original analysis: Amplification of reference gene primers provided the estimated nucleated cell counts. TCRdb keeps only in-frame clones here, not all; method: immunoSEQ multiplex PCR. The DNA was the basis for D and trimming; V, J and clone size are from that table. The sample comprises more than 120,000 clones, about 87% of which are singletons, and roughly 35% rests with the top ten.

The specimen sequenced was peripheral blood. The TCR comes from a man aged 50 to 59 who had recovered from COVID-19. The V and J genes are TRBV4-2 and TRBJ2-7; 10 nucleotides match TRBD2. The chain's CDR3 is CASSQVTGTSDNEQYF. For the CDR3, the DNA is TGTGCCAGCAGCCAGGTAACCGGGACTAGCGATAACGAGCAGTACTTC.